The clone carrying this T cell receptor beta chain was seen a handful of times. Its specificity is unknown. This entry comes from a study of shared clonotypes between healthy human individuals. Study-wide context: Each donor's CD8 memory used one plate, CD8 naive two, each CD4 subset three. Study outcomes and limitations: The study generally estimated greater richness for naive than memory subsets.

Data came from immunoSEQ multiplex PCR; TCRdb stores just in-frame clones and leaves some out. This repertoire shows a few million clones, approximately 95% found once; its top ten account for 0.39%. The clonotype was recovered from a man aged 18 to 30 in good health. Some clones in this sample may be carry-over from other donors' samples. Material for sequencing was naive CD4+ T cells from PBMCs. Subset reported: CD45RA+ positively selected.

The CDR3 here is CASSPQGGLNTEAFF. For the CDR3, the DNA is TGTGCCAGCAGTCCCCAGGGTGGATTGAACACTGAAGCTTTCTTT. The V gene is TRBV14, the J gene TRBJ1-1; tentative D call: TRBD1 (5 bases). CDR1 is SGHDN and CDR2 is FVKESK in the germline V gene. V was cut by 6 bases and J by 0 bases, with 14 bases left in between. This CDR3 is built from 15 residues.